These 9 T cell receptor beta chains originate from one sample sequenced in a study of blood T cell repertoires in COVID-19. Libraries were prepared by immunoSEQ multiplex PCR; TCRdb keeps only in-frame clonotypes and omits some of them. Seen here are over 250,000 clones, around nine tenths observed once, and the top ten hold over 7.5%. The specimen was peripheral blood. The source of these receptors is a man aged 35 to 55 who had recovered from COVID-19.

The rearrangement links TRBV6-2 or TRBV6-3 to TRBJ1-5; a possible D gene is TRBD1 (6 bases). The V and J ends lost 4 bases and 2 bases respectively, with 18 bases between them. The CDR3 is 17 residues long. CDR1 MNHEY and CDR2 SVGEGT come from the germline V gene. CDR3 amino acids: CASSFLPGGGGNQPQHF. CDR3 DNA: TGTGCCAGCAGTTTCCTCCCGGGAGGGGGAGGCAATCAGCCCCAGCATTTT.

The chain links TRBV6-5 to TRBJ2-7, with D maybe TRBD1 (5 bases). Germline V CDR1 and CDR2: MNHEY, SVGAGI. V lost 6 bases and J 0 bases, leaving 9 bases between the germline ends. The CDR3 extends over 13 amino acids. The CDR3 bases are TGTGCCAGCAGGGGAAGGGGCTCCTACGAGCAGTACTTC. Translating it yields CASRGRGSYEQYF.

The rearrangement links TRBV27 to TRBJ2-3; D may be TRBD2 (6 bases). Looked up from germline, CDR1 is MNHEY and CDR2 is SMNVEV (reference sequence). V lost 8 bases to trimming and J lost 3 bases, with 21 bases between them. The length of the CDR3 is 16 residues. CDR3 sequence: CASSVFRGSGTDTQYF. The CDR3 nucleotides are TGTGCCAGCTCCGTTTTTAGGGGTAGCGGAACAGATACGCAGTATTTT.

This chain uses TRBV29-1 with TRBJ1-1; 9 bases align to TRBD1. The CDR3 contains 12 residues. J gave up 11 bases and V 7 bases, and 11 bases lay outside the gene matches. Germline CDR1 reads SQVTM; CDR2 reads ANQGSEA. In nucleotides, the CDR3 is TGCAGCGCCTTACCGGGACAGGGTAAGGCTTTCTTT. It encodes CSALPGQGKAFF.

The V gene is TRBV6-5, the J gene TRBJ2-5; 8 bases agree with TRBD1. The CDR3 is 15 residues long. Germline V gene lookup returns CDR1 MNHEY and CDR2 SVGAGI. V gave up 8 bases and J gave up 1 base; unmatched junction bases: 9. The CDR3 nucleotides read TGTGCCAGCGGAATCGGGACAGGCTTCCAAGAGACCCAGTACTTC. Its translation: CASGIGTGFQETQYF.

V is TRBV9 and J is TRBJ2-5, with a tentative D call TRBD2 (7 bases). The V and J ends lost 2 bases and 2 bases respectively, with 22 bases between them. Germline V gene sequence: CDR1 SGDLS, CDR2 YYNGEE. The CDR3 length is 18 residues. CDR3 bases: TGTGCCAGCAGCGTCTCTCCCTTGGGGGGGCTAGGGCAAGAGACCCAGTACTTC. Residues: CASSVSPLGGLGQETQYF.

About this clone: This sample includes further DNA sequences coding for the same CDR3. CDR3 nucleotide sequence: TGTGCCAGTAGTCCCCGGACAGGGGGCGGTGAAAAACTGTTTTTT. It codes for CASSPRTGGGEKLFF. The chain uses TRBV19 and TRBJ1-4; TRBD1 aligns across 11 bases. CDR1 and CDR2 from the germline V gene are LNHDA and SQIVND (reference sequence). This CDR3 comprises 15 residues. V was clipped by 5 bases and J by 7 bases; unmatched bases: 6.

The V and J genes are TRBV30 and TRBJ1-5; D ambiguous. V lost 8 bases and J lost 1, with 12 bases in between. The length of the CDR3 is 13 residues. In germline, CDR1 is GTSNPN, CDR2 SVGIG (reference sequence). The CDR3 here is CAGGHGSNQPQHF. In DNA form, the CDR3 reads TGTGCCGGCGGGCACGGGAGCAATCAGCCCCAGCATTTT.

As to this clone: One end of the junction varies from germline; a read error may be responsible. J is TRBJ2-1 and V is TRBV7-2; 12 positions agree with TRBD2. CDR3 length: 15 amino acids. Germline V gene data show CDR1 as SGHTA and CDR2 as FQGNSA. The CDR3 DNA reads as TGTGCCAGCAGCCTAGCGGGGGGGCCGGGTAATGAGCAGTTCTTC. This gives the protein CASSLAGGPGNEQFF.